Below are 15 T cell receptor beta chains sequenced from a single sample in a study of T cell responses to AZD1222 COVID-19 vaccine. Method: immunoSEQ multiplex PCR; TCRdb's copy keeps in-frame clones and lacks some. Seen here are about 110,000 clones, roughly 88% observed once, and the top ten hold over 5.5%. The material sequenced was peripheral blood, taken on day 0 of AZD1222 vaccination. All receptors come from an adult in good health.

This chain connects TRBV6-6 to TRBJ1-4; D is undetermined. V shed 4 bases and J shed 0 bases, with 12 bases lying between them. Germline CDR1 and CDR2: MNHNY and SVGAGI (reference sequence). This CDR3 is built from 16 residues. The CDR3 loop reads CASSFAAPATNEKLFF. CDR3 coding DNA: TGTGCCAGCAGTTTCGCGGCGCCGGCAACTAATGAAAAACTGTTTTTT.

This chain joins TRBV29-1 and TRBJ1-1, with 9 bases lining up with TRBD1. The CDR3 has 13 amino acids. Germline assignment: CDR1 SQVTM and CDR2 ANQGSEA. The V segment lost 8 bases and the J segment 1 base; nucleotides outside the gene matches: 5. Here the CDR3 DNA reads TGCAGCACAATGACAGGGGGGAACACTGAAGCTTTCTTT. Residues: CSTMTGGNTEAFF.

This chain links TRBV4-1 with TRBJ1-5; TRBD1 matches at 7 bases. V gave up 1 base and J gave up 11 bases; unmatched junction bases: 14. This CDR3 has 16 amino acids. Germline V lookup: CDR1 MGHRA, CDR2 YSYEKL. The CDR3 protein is CASSQGGTGENRAQHF. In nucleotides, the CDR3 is TGCGCCAGCAGCCAAGGGGGTACAGGGGAGAATCGTGCCCAGCATTTT.

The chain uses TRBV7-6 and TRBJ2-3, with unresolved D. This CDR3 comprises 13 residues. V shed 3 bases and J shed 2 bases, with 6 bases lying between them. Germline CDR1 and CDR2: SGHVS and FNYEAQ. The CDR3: CASSFVTTDTQYF. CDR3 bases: TGTGCCAGCAGCTTTGTCACCACAGATACGCAGTATTTT.

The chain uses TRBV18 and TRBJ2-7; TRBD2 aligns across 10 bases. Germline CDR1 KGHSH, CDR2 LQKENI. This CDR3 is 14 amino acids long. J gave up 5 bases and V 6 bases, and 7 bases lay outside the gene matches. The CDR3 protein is CASSLSGGADEQYF. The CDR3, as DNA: TGTGCCAGCTCCCTCAGCGGGGGGGCCGACGAGCAGTACTTC.

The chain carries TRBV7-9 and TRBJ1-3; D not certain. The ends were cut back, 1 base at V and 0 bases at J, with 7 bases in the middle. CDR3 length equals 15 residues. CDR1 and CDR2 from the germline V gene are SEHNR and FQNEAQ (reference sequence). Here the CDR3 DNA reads TGTGCCAGCAGCTTAGACGGAAACTCTGGAAACACCATATATTTT. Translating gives CASSLDGNSGNTIYF.

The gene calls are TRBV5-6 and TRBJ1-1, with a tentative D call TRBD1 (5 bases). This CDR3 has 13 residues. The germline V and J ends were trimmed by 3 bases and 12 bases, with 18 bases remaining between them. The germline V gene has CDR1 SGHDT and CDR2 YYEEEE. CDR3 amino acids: CASSSMGRAGSFF. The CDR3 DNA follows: TGTGCCAGCAGCTCCATGGGCAGGGCCGGATCTTTCTTT.

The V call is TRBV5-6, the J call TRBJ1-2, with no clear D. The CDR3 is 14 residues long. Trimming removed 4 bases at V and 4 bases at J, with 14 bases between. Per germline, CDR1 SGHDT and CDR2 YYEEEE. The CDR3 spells CASSPLDLSYGYTF. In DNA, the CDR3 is TGTGCCAGCAGCCCGCTCGACCTCTCCTATGGCTACACCTTC.

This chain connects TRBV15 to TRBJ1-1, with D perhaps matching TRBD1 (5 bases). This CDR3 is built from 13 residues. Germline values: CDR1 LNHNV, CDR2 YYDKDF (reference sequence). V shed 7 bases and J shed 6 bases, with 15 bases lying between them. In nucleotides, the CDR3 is TGTGCCACCATAGGGCAGGGAATGGCTGAAGCTTTCTTT. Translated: CATIGQGMAEAFF.

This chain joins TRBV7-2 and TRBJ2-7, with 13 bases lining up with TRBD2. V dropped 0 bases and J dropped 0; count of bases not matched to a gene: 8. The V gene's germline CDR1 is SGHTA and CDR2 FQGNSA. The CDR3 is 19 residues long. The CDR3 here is CASSLADGTSGKSSYEQYF. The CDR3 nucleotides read TGTGCCAGCAGCTTAGCAGATGGGACTAGCGGGAAAAGCTCCTACGAGCAGTACTTC.

The CDR3 loop is CASSSYWADTQYF. The CDR3 nucleotides read TGTGCCAGCAGTTCCTACTGGGCAGATACGCAGTATTTT. V usage is TRBV27 and J usage is TRBJ2-3; D unclear. V shed 4 bases and J shed 4 bases, with 9 bases lying between them. Germline V lookup: CDR1 MNHEY, CDR2 SMNVEV (reference sequence). This CDR3 region has 13 residues.

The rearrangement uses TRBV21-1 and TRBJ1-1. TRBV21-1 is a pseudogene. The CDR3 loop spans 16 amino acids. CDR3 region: CASSKVLAGGVGTAFF. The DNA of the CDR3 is TGTGCCAGCAGCAAAGTGCTGGCGGGGGGCGTTGGAACGGCTTTCTTT.

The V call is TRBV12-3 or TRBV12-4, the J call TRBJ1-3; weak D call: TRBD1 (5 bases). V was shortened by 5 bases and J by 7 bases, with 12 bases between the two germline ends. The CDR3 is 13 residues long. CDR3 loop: CASSGTGNNTIYF. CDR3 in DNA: TGTGCCAGCAGTGGGACGGGGAATAACACCATATATTTT.

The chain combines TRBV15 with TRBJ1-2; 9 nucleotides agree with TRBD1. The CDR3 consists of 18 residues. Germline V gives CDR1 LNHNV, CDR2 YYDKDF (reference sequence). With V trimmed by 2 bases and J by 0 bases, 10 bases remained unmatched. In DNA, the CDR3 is TGTGCCACCAGCAGACTCGAGACAGGGGGGATTTCTAACTATGGCTACACCTTC. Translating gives CATSRLETGGISNYGYTF.

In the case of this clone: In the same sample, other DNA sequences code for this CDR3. The CDR3 DNA reads as TGTGCCAGCAGCCGAGGCGGGAACACTGAAGCTTTCTTT. Translating it yields CASSRGGNTEAFF. This sequence joins TRBV7-2 and TRBJ1-1; D is unresolved. Looked up from germline, CDR1 is SGHTA and CDR2 is FQGNSA. V shed 5 bases and J shed 1 base, with 8 bases lying between them. This CDR3 region has 13 residues.